These 9 T cell receptor beta chains were sequenced from one sample in a study of T cells and copy number aberrations in small-cell lung cancer. Generated by immunoSEQ multiplex PCR, the TCRdb table keeps only in-frame clones and is missing some. The sample holds under 7,000 clones, around 76% seen once. The material sequenced was tumor tissue. The receptors stem from a man aged 50-59 years with small cell lung cancer.

The rearrangement links TRBV10-2 to TRBJ1-1; D ambiguous. This CDR3 is 14 amino acids long. The V gene's germline CDR1 is WSHSY and CDR2 SAAADI. V shed 3 bases and J shed 0 bases, with 8 bases lying between them. In nucleotides, the CDR3 is TGCGCCAGCAGTGATAGGATACTGAACACTGAAGCTTTCTTT. Its protein product is CASSDRILNTEAFF.

The J gene is TRBJ2-7, the V gene TRBV11-2; D is unresolved. CDR3 size: 14 residues. The germline V and J ends were trimmed by 2 bases and 2 bases, with 10 bases remaining between them. Germline V CDR1 and CDR2: SGHAT, FQNNGV. The CDR3 spells CASSLHRQAYEQYF. The CDR3 bases are TGTGCCAGCAGCTTACATAGGCAGGCCTACGAGCAGTACTTC.

Regarding this clone: At one end the junction does not follow the germline gene, possibly because of a read error. This chain links TRBV6-1 with TRBJ2-7; D might be TRBD1 (6 bases). The CDR3 covers 14 residues. In germline, CDR1 is MNHNS, CDR2 SASEGT. Here the CDR3 reads CASSDQGSSYEQYF. The CDR3 DNA reads TGTGCCAGCAGTGATCAGGGGTCCTCCTACGAGCAATACTTC.

The V call is TRBV27, the J call TRBJ2-1; D unclear. The CDR3 extends over 12 amino acids. The germline V gene has CDR1 MNHEY and CDR2 SMNVEV (reference sequence). Between the trimmed V and J ends, which lost 10 bases and 1 base, there was a span of 8 bases. The CDR3 protein is CATRASYNEQFF. CDR3 bases: TGTGCCACCCGGGCATCCTACAATGAGCAGTTCTTC.

A single count supports this clone. V and J are TRBV6-1 and TRBJ2-7; D is ambiguous. Per germline, CDR1 MNHNS and CDR2 SASEGT. V lost 3 bases, J lost 2 bases, and 17 bases lay in between. This CDR3 spans 16 amino acids. In DNA form, the CDR3 reads TGTGCCAGCAGTGAGTGGCCGGGCAAAATTACCTACGAGCAGTACTTC. Translating gives CASSEWPGKITYEQYF.

The chain has TRBV4-2 and TRBJ2-1; TRBD2 matches at 9 bases. CDR1 LGHNA and CDR2 YNFKEQ come from the germline V gene. J lost 6 bases, V lost 5 bases, and 11 bases had no gene match. CDR3 length: 16 residues. This CDR3 reads CASSEGPSGTVNEQFF. CDR3 nucleotides: TGTGCCAGCAGCGAAGGGCCTAGCGGGACAGTCAATGAGCAGTTCTTC.

The chain carries TRBV9 and TRBJ2-7, with 8 bases matching TRBD2. Trimming cost V 0 bases and J 4 bases; bases outside gene matches: 9. There are 16 residues in the CDR3. CDR1 and CDR2 (germline): SGDLS, YYNGEE. CDR3: CASSVGYGGVGYEQYF. The DNA of the CDR3 is TGTGCCAGCAGCGTAGGATACGGGGGGGTGGGGTACGAGCAGTACTTC.

The V and J genes are TRBV30 and TRBJ2-7; either TRBD1 or TRBD2 may fit D (6 bases each). CDR3 length: 15 residues. The germline CDR1 and CDR2 sequences are GTSNPN and SVGIG (reference sequence). Trimming removed 1 base from V and 5 bases from J, with 18 bases in between. The CDR3 sequence: CAWSGQDWAGNEQYF. In DNA form, the CDR3 reads TGTGCCTGGAGTGGACAGGACTGGGCGGGGAACGAGCAGTACTTC.

The chain has TRBV9 and TRBJ2-7; 7 positions agree with TRBD1. V dropped 3 bases and J dropped 2; count of bases not matched to a gene: 5. This CDR3 contains 14 residues. CDR1 is SGDLS, CDR2 YYNGEE, per germline. CDR3 coding DNA: TGTGCCAGCAGCGCTCCGGGACAGACCTACGAGCAGTACTTC. It specifies CASSAPGQTYEQYF.